This is a list of T cell receptor beta chains from one sample in a study of T cell repertoires in ileal Crohn's disease. Measured with immunoSEQ multiplex PCR; TCRdb has only the in-frame clones, and not every one. The sample has tens of thousands of clones, 80% to 85% seen once. Sequenced input: ileal tissue. These receptors all come from an adult with Crohn's disease. The CDR3 runs from the conserved cysteine through the conserved F or W. D genes are given only for firm matches. Clone size is stated in some rows and not others, as once, few, many or a class when expanded.

clone_size j_call d_call v_call cdr3_nt cdr3_aa
once TRBJ2-7 . TRBV11-2 TGTGCCAGCAGCTTAGGTCCGAGGGAGCAGTACTTC CASSLGPREQYF
once TRBJ2-7 TRBD1 TRBV11-2 TGTGCCAGCAGACCGCTAATAGACAGGGCAAACGAGCAGTACTTC CASRPLIDRANEQYF
. TRBJ1-1 . TRBV11-2 TGTGCCAGCAGCTCGACAGGCACTGAAGCTTTCTTT CASSSTGTEAFF
. TRBJ1-5 . TRBV6-6 TGTGCCAGCAGTGACCGGAGACCCATACAGCCCCAGCATTTT CASSDRRPIQPQHF
. TRBJ2-6 TRBD1 TRBV18 TGTGCCAGCTCACCGCCCAGGGGGAAGAACTCTGGGGCCAACGTCCTGACTTTC CASSPPRGKNSGANVLTF
. TRBJ1-4 TRBD1 TRBV18 TGTGCCAGCTCACCGGACAGGGTGGAGGAAAAACTGTTTTTT CASSPDRVEEKLFF
. TRBJ2-7 . TRBV7-8 TGTGCCAGCAGCCCGGGGTGGGATTTCTCCTACGAGCAGTACTTC CASSPGWDFSYEQYF
. TRBJ1-2 TRBD1 TRBV2 TGTGCCAGCAGCAAAGAAGGGACAGGGAACTATGGCTACACCTTC CASSKEGTGNYGYTF
once TRBJ2-5 . TRBV2 TGTGCCAGCAGCTTGACTAGACAAGAGACCCAGTACTTC CASSLTRQETQYF
. TRBJ2-7 TRBD1 TRBV13 TGTGCCAGCAGCTTCGAGAGGGACAGGGGCACCTACGAGCAGTACTTC CASSFERDRGTYEQYF
. TRBJ2-1 . TRBV9 TGTGCCAGCAGCCAAGGGGGGGCCCTATACAATGAGCAGTTCTTC CASSQGGALYNEQFF
. TRBJ1-1 TRBD1 TRBV5-4 TGTGCCAGCAGCTTGGCCGGGGACAGGAACACTGAAGCTTTCTTT CASSLAGDRNTEAFF
few TRBJ1-2 . TRBV5-4 TGTGCCAGCAGCCTCAAGGGTGACTACGGCTACACCTTC CASSLKGDYGYTF
. TRBJ2-3 . TRBV30 TGTGCCTGGAGTGGTCGGGGGAGAAGAGATACGCAGTATTTT CAWSGRGRRDTQYF
. TRBJ1-4 TRBD1 TRBV7-2 TGTGCCAGCAGTCCGGGACAGGGTTATGAAAAACTGTTTTTT CASSPGQGYEKLFF
. TRBJ1-2 . TRBV6-6 TGTGCCAGCAGTCCCCGGCAGGGAATCCGGAACTATGGCTACACCTTC CASSPRQGIRNYGYTF
. TRBJ1-3 . TRBV16 TGTGCCAGCAGCCCGTCCTTCGGGTCTGGAAACACCATATATTTT CASSPSFGSGNTIYF
. TRBJ2-7 TRBD1 TRBV2 TGTGCCAGCCCATCCGGGACAGGGACGAACGAGCAGTACTTC CASPSGTGTNEQYF
once TRBJ2-5 TRBD1 TRBV7-9 TGTGCCAGCACTCGGAAACAGGGGGGCGCGGAGACCCAGTACTTC CASTRKQGGAETQYF
. TRBJ2-1 . TRBV7-2 TGTGCCAGCAGCTTACCGCGGGCGGGGAATGAGCAGTTCTTC CASSLPRAGNEQFF
. TRBJ2-7 . TRBV5-1 TGCGCCAGCAGCTTGGGGGGGGGCGACTACGAGCAGTACTTC CASSLGGGDYEQYF
few TRBJ2-7 TRBD1 TRBV5-1 TGCGCCAGCAGCCCGACAGGGAGTTACGAGCAGTACTTC CASSPTGSYEQYF
. TRBJ1-2 . TRBV4-2 TGTGCCAGCAGCCAACAAAACTATGGCTACACCTTC CASSQQNYGYTF
few TRBJ1-6 . TRBV19 TGTGCCAGTAGTATAGTGTTAGGAGGAGGAAATTCACCCCTCCACTTT CASSIVLGGGNSPLHF
. TRBJ2-2 . TRBV7-3 TGTGCCAGCAGCCGGGCGGGGTCGGGCACCGGGGAGCTGTTTTTT CASSRAGSGTGELFF
. TRBJ2-1 . TRBV5-6 TGTGCCAGCAGCTTGGTTGGTTACCCCGCGGGGCTCTTC CASSLVGYPAGLF
. TRBJ2-4 TRBD2 TRBV7-2 TGTGCCAGCAGCTTAGTTGGGCGGGGGTCGAACATTCAGTACTTC CASSLVGRGSNIQYF
. TRBJ1-3 . TRBV7-6 TGTGCCAGCAGCCCACGGACAGACGGAAACACCATATATTTT CASSPRTDGNTIYF
. TRBJ2-1 . TRBV2 TGTGCCAGCAGTGAATGGGCAGGGCCCAATGAGCAGTTCTTC CASSEWAGPNEQFF
. TRBJ1-6 . TRBV16 TGTGCCAGCAGCCACTCCGGGACATCTCTCTCACCCCTCCACTTT CASSHSGTSLSPLHF
few TRBJ1-5 . TRBV10-3 TGTGCCATCAGTCCTGAGGGCAATCAGCCCCAGCATTTT CAISPEGNQPQHF
. TRBJ2-1 TRBD2 TRBV5-1 TGCGCCAGCAGCCAAGGGACTAGCTTAGGGGAGCAGTTCTTC CASSQGTSLGEQFF
. TRBJ1-6 TRBD1 TRBV6-5 TGTGCCAGCAGTTATTATGGACAGGGGGGATCACCCCTCCACTTT CASSYYGQGGSPLHF
few TRBJ2-7 TRBD1 TRBV2 TGTGCCAGCAGTATACAGGGGATCTCCTACGAGCAGTACTTC CASSIQGISYEQYF
. TRBJ2-1 TRBD2 TRBV10-3 TGTGCCATCAGTGGGGTGGTGGCTAGCGGGGGGGGGTACAATGAGCAGTTCTTC CAISGVVASGGGYNEQFF
. TRBJ2-1 . TRBV5-1 TGCGCCAGCAGCCTCGGGACACTTTACAATGAGCAGTTCTTC CASSLGTLYNEQFF
. TRBJ2-5 . TRBV15 TGTGCCACCAGCAGAGATTATTTGGCAGGGAATACGCAGACCCAGTACTTC CATSRDYLAGNTQTQYF
. TRBJ2-2 TRBD2 TRBV5-1 TGCGCCAGCAGCCCGGGACTAGCGGGGGCCATCACCGGGGAGCTGTTTTTT CASSPGLAGAITGELFF
. TRBJ1-2 TRBD1 TRBV9 TGTGCCAGCAGCCCAGGCCCAGGGGGCTTTGGCTACACCTTC CASSPGPGGFGYTF
. TRBJ1-6 TRBD1 TRBV19 TGTGCCAGTACCCGCGGCAGGGGGCAACTAAATTCACCCCTCCACTTT CASTRGRGQLNSPLHF
. TRBJ2-6 . TRBV10-3 TGTGCCATCACGCGCTCTGGGGCCAACGTCCTGACTTTC CAITRSGANVLTF
. TRBJ1-4 . TRBV18 TGTGCCAGCTCACCTACGGTAGTTGAAAAACTGTTTTTT CASSPTVVEKLFF
. TRBJ2-7 TRBD1 TRBV6-6 TGTGCCAGCCGCACAGGGGGCGGCAACGAGCAGTACTTC CASRTGGGNEQYF
. TRBJ1-5 . TRBV19 TGTGCCAGTAGTATAGCAGGGTGGAGCAATCAGCCCCAGCATTTT CASSIAGWSNQPQHF
. TRBJ1-1 TRBD1 TRBV29-1 TGCAGCTTACTAAATGAGCGGACAGGGGGCTCGGGAGCTTTCTTT CSLLNERTGGSGAFF
. TRBJ1-4 TRBD1 TRBV4-3 TGCGCCAGCAGCCAAGACATACAGGGGGATGAAAAACTGTTTTTT CASSQDIQGDEKLFF
. TRBJ2-7 . TRBV4-1 TGCGCCAGCAGCCCATCTACTAACAGCGGTTTGGAGCAGTACTTC CASSPSTNSGLEQYF